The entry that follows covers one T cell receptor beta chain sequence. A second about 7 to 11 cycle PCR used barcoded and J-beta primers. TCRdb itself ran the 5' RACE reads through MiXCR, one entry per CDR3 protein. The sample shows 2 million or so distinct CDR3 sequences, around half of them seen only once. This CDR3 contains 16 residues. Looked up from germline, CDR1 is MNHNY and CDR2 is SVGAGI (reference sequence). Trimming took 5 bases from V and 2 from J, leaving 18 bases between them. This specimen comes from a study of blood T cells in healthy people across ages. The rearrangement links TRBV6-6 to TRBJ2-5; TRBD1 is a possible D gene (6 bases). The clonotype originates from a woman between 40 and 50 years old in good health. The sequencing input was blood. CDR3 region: CASSPTDRGPQETQYF. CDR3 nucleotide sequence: TGTGCCAGCAGTCCCACGGACAGAGGACCGCAAGAGACCCAGTACTTC.